This is a list of T cell receptor beta chains from one sample in a study of cytomegalovirus exposure and HLA in healthy donors. Generated by immunoSEQ multiplex PCR, the TCRdb table keeps only in-frame clones and is missing some. The table includes 100,000 or so clones, roughly 82% detected once. What was sequenced was PBMCs. These receptors all stem from a man aged 50-60 years in good health and CMV-seronegative. Both conserved end residues are trimmed from each CDR3.

V gene: TRBV7-2; CDR3 protein: ASSPDRTAGGELF
V gene: TRBV18; CDR3 protein: ASSPDRGALSEAF
V gene: TRBV15; CDR3 protein: ATSRARAEITDTQY
V gene: TRBV6-5; CDR3 protein: ASSSGLLAYEQY
V gene: TRBV7-3; CDR3 protein: ASSPIRGQRQSNTGELF
V gene: TRBV9; CDR3 protein: ASSVATGGKLF
V gene: TRBV9; CDR3 protein: ASSPSSGGGTDTQY
V gene: TRBV15; CDR3 protein: ATSSPGLGPTDTQY
V gene: TRBV5-6; CDR3 protein: ASSTPGGEQETQY
V gene: TRBV27; CDR3 protein: ASSFLPGSYEQY
V gene: TRBV9; CDR3 protein: ASSVDRASTDTQY
V gene: TRBV6-4; CDR3 protein: ASSAAGDGTDTQY
V gene: TRBV10-3; CDR3 protein: AIAGLLNTEAF
V gene: TRBV7-3; CDR3 protein: ASSLGLEGDAF
V gene: TRBV2; CDR3 protein: ASRKAGITGELF
V gene: TRBV16; CDR3 protein: ASSQSTGGSQPQH
V gene: TRBV5-1; CDR3 protein: ASSFEGGGGNQPQH